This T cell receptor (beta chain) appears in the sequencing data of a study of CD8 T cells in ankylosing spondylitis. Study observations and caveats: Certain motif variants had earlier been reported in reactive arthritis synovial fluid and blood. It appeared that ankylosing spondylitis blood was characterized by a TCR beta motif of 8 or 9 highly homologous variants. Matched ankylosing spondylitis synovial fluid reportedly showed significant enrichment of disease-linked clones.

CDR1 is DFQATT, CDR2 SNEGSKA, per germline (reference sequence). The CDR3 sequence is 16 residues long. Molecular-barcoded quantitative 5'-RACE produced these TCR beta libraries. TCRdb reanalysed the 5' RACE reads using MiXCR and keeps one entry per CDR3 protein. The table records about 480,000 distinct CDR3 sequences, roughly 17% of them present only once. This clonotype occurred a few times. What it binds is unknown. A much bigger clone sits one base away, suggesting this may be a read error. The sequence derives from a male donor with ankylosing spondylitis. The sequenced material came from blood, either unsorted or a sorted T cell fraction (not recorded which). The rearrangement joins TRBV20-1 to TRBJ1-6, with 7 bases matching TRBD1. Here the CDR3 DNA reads TGCTGTGCTAGACCCGTCGAGGGACAGAGAAATTCACCCCTCCACTTT. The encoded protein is CCARPVEGQRNSPLHF.